This section outlines one TCR beta chain sequence together with its context. The antigen remains unidentified. This sample is drawn from a study of Tregs in tolerant kidney transplant recipients. General study results and limits: This study did not directly address biological reproducibility.

Deletions cut 6 bases from V and 2 bases from J, with 15 bases between. Germline CDR1 reads SNHLY; CDR2 reads FYNNEI. This CDR3 is built from 15 residues. The assay was immunoSEQ multiplex PCR, and TCRdb's table has in-frame clones only and misses some. The table records about 69,000 clones, 85% to 90% of them present only once. Unstimulated Tregs (CD4+CD25+CD127-) and CD4+CD25- non-Tregs were sorted from PBMCs. The chain couples TRBV2 to TRBJ2-3, with D maybe TRBD2 (7 bases). The sequence was collected from a human donor who received a combined kidney and bone marrow transplant. The material was CD4+ T cells from blood, obtained before the transplant. The DNA for the CDR3 is TGTGCCAGCAGGCTAGGGGGGGGAGACACAGATACGCAGTATTTT. This translates into CASRLGGGDTDTQYF.